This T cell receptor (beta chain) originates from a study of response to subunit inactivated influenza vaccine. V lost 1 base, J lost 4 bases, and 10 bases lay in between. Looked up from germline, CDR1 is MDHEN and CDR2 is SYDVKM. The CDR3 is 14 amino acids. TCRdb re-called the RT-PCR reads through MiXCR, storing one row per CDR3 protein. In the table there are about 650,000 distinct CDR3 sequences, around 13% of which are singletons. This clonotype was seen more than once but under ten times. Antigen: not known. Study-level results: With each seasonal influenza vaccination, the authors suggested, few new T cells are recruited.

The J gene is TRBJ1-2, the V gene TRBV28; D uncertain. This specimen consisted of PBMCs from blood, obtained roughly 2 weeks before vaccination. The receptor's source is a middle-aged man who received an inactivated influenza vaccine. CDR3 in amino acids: CASSLFGVSYGYTF. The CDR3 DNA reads TGTGCCAGCAGTTTATTCGGAGTATCCTATGGCTACACCTTC.